This record concerns one TCR beta chain sequence. Reverse transcription of all isolated RNA meant that expressed TCRB transcripts were sequenced. Some clones are missing from TCRdb's copy, which holds only in-frame ones; the method was immunoSEQ multiplex PCR. Of 450,000 or so clones detected, 10% to 12% appear once; the ten largest clones hold approximately 0.05%. All of the sorted populations showed purity greater than 95%. The CDR3 is 13 amino acids. Trimming took 2 bases from V and 11 from J, leaving 15 bases between them. CDR1 is SGHTA and CDR2 is FQGNSA in the germline V gene. The data derive from a study of beta chain features in type 1 diabetes.

This sequence originates from a woman between 18 and 29 years old in good health. The material sequenced was naive CD4+ T cells from blood. The chain employs TRBV7-2 and TRBJ1-1; no definite D call. Here the CDR3 DNA reads TGTGCCAGCAGCTTACCTTCGGCCTTATGGGCTTTCTTT. Translating gives CASSLPSALWAFF. Together with reference TRBV7-2 and TRBJ1-1, the CDR3 gives the full variable domain: GAGVSQSPSNKVTEKGKDVELRCDPISGHTALYWYRQSLGQGLEFLIYFQGNSAPDKSGLPSDRFSAERTGGSVSTLTIQRTQQEDSAVYLCASSLPSALWAFFGQGTRLTVV.